Given below is one T cell receptor beta chain in context. The antigen is undetermined. Trimming took 0 bases from V and 6 from J, leaving 6 bases between them. The CDR3 contains 13 residues. CDR1 SGHDT and CDR2 YYEEEE come from the germline V gene. The data originate from a study of T cell responses to AZD1222 COVID-19 vaccine. Across the whole study: Investigators merged groups given second doses at roughly 4 or roughly 12 weeks.

General study findings and limits: Among vaccine-associated CD4 TCRs, coverage spanned spike, with dominance at 160-218 and 743-854. Females outnumbered males among donors, who were mostly white British; clonal diversity was possibly underestimated.

Data came from immunoSEQ multiplex PCR; TCRdb stores just in-frame clones and leaves some out. The sample holds 150,000 or so clones, 93% seen once. The sequence derives from an adult in good health. This chain uses TRBV5-6 with TRBJ2-2; no firm D call. Sequencing used peripheral blood, obtained on day 0 of AZD1222 vaccination. The CDR3 here is CASSLAGPGELFF. CDR3 coding DNA: TGTGCCAGCAGCTTGGCCGGTCCCGGGGAGCTGTTTTTT. The complete variable domain, with remaining parts taken from reference TRBV5-6 and TRBJ2-2, reads DAGVTQSPTHLIKTRGQQVTLRCSPKSGHDTVSWYQQALGQGPQFIFQYYEEEERQRGNFPDRFSGHQFPNYSSELNVNALLLGDSALYLCASSLAGPGELFFGEGSRLTVL.